These T cell receptor beta chains were read from a single sample in a study of blood T cell repertoires in COVID-19. Clones were sequenced by immunoSEQ multiplex PCR, and TCRdb holds only the in-frame ones, with some missing. The sample consists of roughly 130,000 clones, 80% to 90% of them appearing once. Sequences were obtained from PBMCs or T cells enriched from blood (not recorded which). The receptor set was obtained from a woman aged 50 to 60 who had recovered from COVID-19. The CDR3 runs from the conserved cysteine through the conserved F or W. Fields, in order: clone size, D gene, J gene, V gene, CDR3 DNA, CDR3 protein. D genes are given only for firm matches. Part of the rows lack a size; the others show once, few, many or a class for expanded clones.

clone size: NA; D gene: NA; J gene: TRBJ1-4; V gene: TRBV9; CDR3 DNA: TGTGCCAGCAGCGTCAATCCCACGGCTAATGAAAAACTGTTTTTT; CDR3 protein: CASSVNPTANEKLFF
clone size: once; D gene: NA; J gene: TRBJ2-2; V gene: TRBV19; CDR3 DNA: TGTGCCAGTAGTTTCCGTTCAGTGGCGAACACCGGGGAGCTGTTTTTT; CDR3 protein: CASSFRSVANTGELFF
clone size: NA; D gene: TRBD2; J gene: TRBJ2-5; V gene: TRBV5-5; CDR3 DNA: TGTGCCAGCAGCCTCGGGGGAGGGATGGAGACCCAGTACTTC; CDR3 protein: CASSLGGGMETQYF
clone size: NA; D gene: NA; J gene: TRBJ1-1; V gene: TRBV5-4; CDR3 DNA: TGTGCCAGCAGAATAGGAGGGGACACTGAAGCTTTCTTT; CDR3 protein: CASRIGGDTEAFF
clone size: once; D gene: NA; J gene: TRBJ1-1; V gene: TRBV19; CDR3 DNA: TGTGCCAGTAGTATAGTGTCACAGCTCAACACTGAAGCTTTCTTT; CDR3 protein: CASSIVSQLNTEAFF
clone size: NA; D gene: NA; J gene: TRBJ1-2; V gene: TRBV5-6; CDR3 DNA: TGTGCCAGCAGCTTACTCCAGGCGGGAGTCTATGGCTACACCTTC; CDR3 protein: CASSLLQAGVYGYTF
clone size: NA; D gene: TRBD1; J gene: TRBJ1-1; V gene: TRBV9; CDR3 DNA: TGTGCCAGCAGCGTATTTCAGGGGGACTTAAACACTGAAGCTTTCTTT; CDR3 protein: CASSVFQGDLNTEAFF
clone size: once; D gene: NA; J gene: TRBJ1-2; V gene: TRBV15; CDR3 DNA: TGTGCCACCAGCAGAGATACTTCCTATGGCTACACCTTC; CDR3 protein: CATSRDTSYGYTF
clone size: NA; D gene: NA; J gene: TRBJ1-1; V gene: TRBV7-8; CDR3 DNA: TGTGCCAGCAGCTCACCGGTACGCCCCACTGAAGCTTTCTTT; CDR3 protein: CASSSPVRPTEAFF
clone size: NA; D gene: NA; J gene: TRBJ1-5; V gene: TRBV28; CDR3 DNA: TGTGCCAGCAGTTTAGTTGGAGGGAATAGCAATCAGCCCCAGCATTTT; CDR3 protein: CASSLVGGNSNQPQHF
clone size: NA; D gene: TRBD1; J gene: TRBJ2-1; V gene: TRBV5-5; CDR3 DNA: TGTGCCAGCAGCTTGACAGGGGGCAATGAGCAGTTCTTC; CDR3 protein: CASSLTGGNEQFF
clone size: NA; D gene: TRBD2; J gene: TRBJ2-3; V gene: TRBV19; CDR3 DNA: TGTGCCAGTAGTATGGCTAGCGGGGGGAGGGATACGCAGTATTTT; CDR3 protein: CASSMASGGRDTQYF
clone size: NA; D gene: TRBD1; J gene: TRBJ1-1; V gene: TRBV6-2/TRBV6-3; CDR3 DNA: TGTGCCAGCAGTTACGGGACAGGGAGGCTGAACACTGAAGCTTTCTTT; CDR3 protein: CASSYGTGRLNTEAFF
clone size: NA; D gene: TRBD2; J gene: TRBJ2-7; V gene: TRBV7-2; CDR3 DNA: TGTGCCAGCAGCCATAGCGGGGGGGCCGGGTACGAGCAGTACTTC; CDR3 protein: CASSHSGGAGYEQYF
clone size: NA; D gene: TRBD1; J gene: TRBJ2-5; V gene: TRBV19; CDR3 DNA: TGTGCCAGTAGTATAGATGGGACAGGTCTCCAAGAGACCCAGTACTTC; CDR3 protein: CASSIDGTGLQETQYF
clone size: NA; D gene: TRBD1; J gene: TRBJ1-2; V gene: TRBV18; CDR3 DNA: TGTGCCAGCTCACTTTCCGGGACAGCATATGGCTACACCTTC; CDR3 protein: CASSLSGTAYGYTF
clone size: NA; D gene: NA; J gene: TRBJ2-3; V gene: TRBV4-1; CDR3 DNA: TGCGCCAGCAGCCAAGAGGGAACAGGGTTCACAGATACGCAGTATTTT; CDR3 protein: CASSQEGTGFTDTQYF
clone size: NA; D gene: NA; J gene: TRBJ1-1; V gene: TRBV10-1; CDR3 DNA: TGCGCCAGCACCCCGACACCGAACACTGAAGCTTTCTTT; CDR3 protein: CASTPTPNTEAFF
clone size: NA; D gene: TRBD2; J gene: TRBJ2-1; V gene: TRBV9; CDR3 DNA: TGTGCCAGCAGCTCCTCTAGCGGGGGGGCCGCCAGTGAGCAGTTCTTC; CDR3 protein: CASSSSSGGAASEQFF
clone size: NA; D gene: NA; J gene: TRBJ2-3; V gene: TRBV3-1/TRBV3-2; CDR3 DNA: TGTGCCAGCAGCCAAGAAGGTGGGACAAGGTCAGATACGCAGTATTTT; CDR3 protein: CASSQEGGTRSDTQYF
clone size: once; D gene: NA; J gene: TRBJ2-7; V gene: TRBV27; CDR3 DNA: TGTGCCAGCAGTTTAAGTTGGGCATCCTCCTACGAGCAGTACTTC; CDR3 protein: CASSLSWASSYEQYF
clone size: NA; D gene: NA; J gene: TRBJ1-2; V gene: TRBV6-4; CDR3 DNA: TGTGCCAGCAGTTCCCAGGGAACTTATGGCTACACCTTC; CDR3 protein: CASSSQGTYGYTF
clone size: few; D gene: TRBD1; J gene: TRBJ1-6; V gene: TRBV5-5; CDR3 DNA: TGTGCCAGCAGCCTACAAGACAGGGCCATTTCACCCCTCCACTTT; CDR3 protein: CASSLQDRAISPLHF
clone size: NA; D gene: TRBD1; J gene: TRBJ2-7; V gene: TRBV7-9; CDR3 DNA: TGTGCCAGCAGCCTAGGGACAGGGTCCGAGCAGTACTTC; CDR3 protein: CASSLGTGSEQYF
clone size: NA; D gene: NA; J gene: TRBJ1-4; V gene: TRBV6-1; CDR3 DNA: TGTGCCAGCAGTGAAGGTGGGGGGGGTAGTGAAAAACTGTTTTTT; CDR3 protein: CASSEGGGGSEKLFF
clone size: NA; D gene: TRBD1; J gene: TRBJ2-1; V gene: TRBV2; CDR3 DNA: TGTGCCAGCAGTGGATCCCTAGCCGCTACAGGGGGCTCCTACAATGAGCAGTTCTTC; CDR3 protein: CASSGSLAATGGSYNEQFF
clone size: NA; D gene: TRBD1; J gene: TRBJ1-1; V gene: TRBV27; CDR3 DNA: TGTGCCAGCAGTTTAGGGACAGGGCAGAACACTGAAGCTTTCTTT; CDR3 protein: CASSLGTGQNTEAFF
clone size: NA; D gene: TRBD2; J gene: TRBJ2-5; V gene: TRBV7-2; CDR3 DNA: TGTGCCAGCAGCTCGACTCTAGCGGGGGGGCCAGAGACCCAGTACTTC; CDR3 protein: CASSSTLAGGPETQYF
clone size: NA; D gene: NA; J gene: TRBJ2-2; V gene: TRBV27; CDR3 DNA: TGTGCCAGCAGTTTCCAAACGGCCGGGGAGCTGTTTTTT; CDR3 protein: CASSFQTAGELFF
clone size: NA; D gene: NA; J gene: TRBJ1-3; V gene: TRBV11-2; CDR3 DNA: TGTGCCAGCAGCACGGGCTCTGGAAACACCATATATTTT; CDR3 protein: CASSTGSGNTIYF
clone size: NA; D gene: TRBD1; J gene: TRBJ2-5; V gene: TRBV19; CDR3 DNA: TGTGCCAGTAGCCGACTTGGACAGGGACAAGAGACCCAGTACTTC; CDR3 protein: CASSRLGQGQETQYF
clone size: once; D gene: NA; J gene: TRBJ2-1; V gene: TRBV5-1; CDR3 DNA: TGCGCCAGCAGCTTGTTTCCCAGGGACTACAATGAGCAGTTCTTC; CDR3 protein: CASSLFPRDYNEQFF
clone size: NA; D gene: TRBD1; J gene: TRBJ1-4; V gene: TRBV19; CDR3 DNA: TGTGCCAGTATTCCACCCGGGACAGGGGTCGTTTATCACGAAAAACTGTTTTTT; CDR3 protein: CASIPPGTGVVYHEKLFF
clone size: NA; D gene: TRBD1; J gene: TRBJ2-7; V gene: TRBV6-5; CDR3 DNA: TGTGCCACCCGGGACAGGGTCTACGAGCAGTACTTC; CDR3 protein: CATRDRVYEQYF
clone size: NA; D gene: NA; J gene: TRBJ2-3; V gene: TRBV7-9; CDR3 DNA: TGTGCCAGCAGCCTAAACTATGAGACGCAGTATTTT; CDR3 protein: CASSLNYETQYF
clone size: NA; D gene: TRBD1; J gene: TRBJ1-2; V gene: TRBV6-5; CDR3 DNA: TGTGCCAGCAGTCCGGACAGGGGAGCCGGTGGCTACACCTTC; CDR3 protein: CASSPDRGAGGYTF
clone size: NA; D gene: TRBD1; J gene: TRBJ1-4; V gene: TRBV4-3; CDR3 DNA: TGCGCCAGCAGCCAAGGCATCGGGACAGGGAATGAAAAACTGTTTTTT; CDR3 protein: CASSQGIGTGNEKLFF
clone size: NA; D gene: NA; J gene: TRBJ1-4; V gene: TRBV5-6; CDR3 DNA: TGTGCCAGCAGCTTGGGACAGAGTCGAGGCGAAAAACTGTTTTTT; CDR3 protein: CASSLGQSRGEKLFF
clone size: NA; D gene: TRBD2; J gene: TRBJ2-7; V gene: TRBV29-1; CDR3 DNA: TGCAGCGTTGATAGCGGGGGGCTAACGAGCTCCTACGAGCAGTACTTC; CDR3 protein: CSVDSGGLTSSYEQYF
clone size: NA; D gene: NA; J gene: TRBJ2-5; V gene: TRBV5-4; CDR3 DNA: TGTGCCAGCAGCTCGGTGGGGAGCGGCCAACAAGAGACCCAGTACTTC; CDR3 protein: CASSSVGSGQQETQYF
clone size: few; D gene: TRBD1; J gene: TRBJ1-3; V gene: TRBV5-4; CDR3 DNA: TGTGCCAGCAGCTTGGACAGGGGGATAGGAAACACCATATATTTT; CDR3 protein: CASSLDRGIGNTIYF
clone size: NA; D gene: TRBD1; J gene: TRBJ2-5; V gene: TRBV6-2/TRBV6-3; CDR3 DNA: TGTGCCAGCAGTCCGACAGGGGCGGGGACCCAGTACTTC; CDR3 protein: CASSPTGAGTQYF